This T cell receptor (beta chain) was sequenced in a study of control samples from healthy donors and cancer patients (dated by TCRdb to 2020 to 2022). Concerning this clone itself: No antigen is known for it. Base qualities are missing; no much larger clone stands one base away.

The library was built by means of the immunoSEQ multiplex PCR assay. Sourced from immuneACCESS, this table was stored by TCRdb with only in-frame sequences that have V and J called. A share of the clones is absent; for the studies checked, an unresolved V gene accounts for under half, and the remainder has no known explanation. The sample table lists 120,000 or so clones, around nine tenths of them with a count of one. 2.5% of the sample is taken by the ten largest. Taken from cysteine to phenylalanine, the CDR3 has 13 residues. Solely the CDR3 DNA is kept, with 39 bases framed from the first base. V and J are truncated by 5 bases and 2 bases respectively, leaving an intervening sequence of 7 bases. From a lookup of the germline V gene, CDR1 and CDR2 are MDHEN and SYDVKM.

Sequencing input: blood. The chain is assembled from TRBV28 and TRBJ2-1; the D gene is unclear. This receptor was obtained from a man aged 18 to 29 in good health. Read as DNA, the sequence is TGTGCCAGCAGTCAAAGGCCCTACAATGAGCAGTTCTTC. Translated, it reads CASSQRPYNEQFF. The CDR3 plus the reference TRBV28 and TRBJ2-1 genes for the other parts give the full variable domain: DVKVTQSSRYLVKRTGEKVFLECVQDMDHENMFWYRQDPGLGLRLIYFSYDVKMKEKGDIPEGYSVSREKKERFSLILESASTNQTSMYLCASSQRPYNEQFFGPGTRLTVL.